The source of this T cell receptor (beta chain) is a study of OX40 agonist ivuxolimab in advanced cancers. As for the study more broadly: Ivuxolimab was a fully human IgG2 agonistic monoclonal antibody targeting the costimulatory receptor OX40 (CD134). In the dose-escalation cohort, 82.7% of patients were male, and the mean age was roughly 60 years with a range of roughly 20 to 80. The monotherapy dose-escalation portion (N ≈ 50 patients) of the phase I ivuxolimab trial is reported in the paper. Of the roughly 51 patients in dose escalation, about 20 had hepatocellular carcinoma, some 15 had melanoma, 9 had renal cell carcinoma and 9 had head and neck cancer. Three dose-escalation patients achieved partial responses, one with hepatocellular carcinoma and two with cutaneous melanoma. Intravenous ivuxolimab was administered to patients every 2 weeks at six dose levels: 0.01, 0.1, 0.3, 1.5, 3 and 10 mg/kg. The purpose of peripheral TCRbeta sequencing was to test whether ivuxolimab changed TCR sequence diversity and led to clonal T-cell expansion. Patients were allowed to have had prior anti-PD-1, anti-PD-L1 or anti-CTLA-4 therapy, and 30% to 40% of the dose-escalation patients had previously received checkpoint inhibitors. What the work shows at the level of the full study, not this receptor alone: After ivuxolimab, CD8+ T cells had more expanded clones than CD4+ T cells on average. At doses of 0.1 to 3.0 mg/kg, clonal expansion of both CD4+ and CD8+ T cells in blood was seen between baseline and week 6. Low levels of normalized T-cell clonal expansion were also seen in some patients who did not respond. The antigen specificity of the peripheral T cells that underwent clonal expansion was not determined. In the 0.1-3.0 mg/kg groups, partial responders were among the patients with the lowest normalized peripheral clonal expansion, particularly in CD8+ T cells.

This clone was picked up a small number of times. Its cognate antigen has yet to be identified. Its ends do not fully match the called genes, so a read error is possible. From a lookup of the germline V gene, CDR1 and CDR2 are MRHNA and SNTAGT. From the cysteine up to the phenylalanine, the CDR3 has a length of 14 residues. CDR3 DNA only is kept here, 42 bases in frame from base 1. Patients with autoimmune disease history or receiving systemic immunosuppression were excluded from the trial. Peripheral blood for TCR sequencing was collected from all dose cohorts at baseline, on cycle 4 day 1, and on cycle 7 day 1. Samples were obtained from an open-label, multicenter, first-in-human phase I dose-escalation trial of ivuxolimab. Adults with locally advanced or metastatic head and neck squamous cell, hepatocellular, melanoma or renal cell carcinoma were enrolled in the trial. Before TCR sequencing, CD4+ and CD8+ T cells were separately sorted from peripheral blood.

For sequencing of the TCRbeta CDR3 region, genomic DNA was extracted from the sorted cells. The immunoSEQ Assay was used for sequencing of TCRbeta CDR3 regions. TCRdb took over this immuneACCESS table, retaining in-frame rearrangements with V and J assigned. Such tables are incomplete; in checked studies, under half of the missing clones stem from an unresolved V gene, and the remainder is unexplained. For this sample there are nearly 20,000 clones; approximately 83% appear just once. The ten largest make up approximately 21% of the sample. This sequence was found in an adult with an advanced solid tumor such as melanoma, head and neck, liver or kidney cancer. This chain joins TRBV6-4 to TRBJ2-7; the D gene assignment is ambiguous. The input for sequencing was CD4+ or CD8+ T cells sorted from blood, taken in a trial of the OX40 agonist ivuxolimab. The DNA reads TGTGCCAGCAGTTACTCGACCCCATTATACGAGCAGTACTTC. This sequence encodes CASSYSTPLYEQYF.